Shown below are 32 T cell receptor beta chains from a single sample sequenced in a study of blood T cell repertoires in COVID-19 (TCRdb year 2020). Receptor amplification or capture employed the immunoSEQ multiplex PCR assay. The table comes from immuneACCESS by way of TCRdb, which keeps in-frame sequences with V and J called. Part of the clones is missing from these tables; in studies checked, under half for an unresolved V gene and the rest for unknown reasons. The sample data list approximately 88,000 clones, and about 85% of these were observed just once. More than 14% of the sample lies in the top ten. Material for sequencing was peripheral blood. All receptors come from a woman between 65 and 79 years old with acute or convalescent COVID-19.

This clone was seen a few times. The V and J genes are TRBV6-5 and TRBJ1-5, with D possibly being TRBD1 (5 bases). The germline V and J ends were trimmed by 5 bases and 9 bases, with 20 bases remaining between them. The CDR3 extends over 15 amino acids. The germline V gene has CDR1 MNHEY and CDR2 SVGAGI. For the CDR3, the DNA is TGTGCCAGCAGTCCCACTGGGGGAGGATTCGCGCCCCAGCATTTT. Its protein product is CASSPTGGGFAPQHF.

The chain recombines TRBV19 with TRBJ1-2; D might be TRBD1 (5 bases). V gave up 3 bases and J gave up 7 bases, with 12 bases separating them. The CDR3 has 13 residues. CDR1 is LNHDA and CDR2 is SQIVND in the germline V gene (reference sequence). The CDR3 sequence is CASSIWGVFGYTF. DNA of the CDR3: TGTGCCAGTAGTATTTGGGGGGTCTTTGGCTACACCTTC.

CDR3 residues: CASRTGDYEQYV. CDR3 DNA sequence: TGTGCCAGCCGGACAGGGGACTACGAGCAGTACGTC. The chain employs TRBV21-1 and TRBJ2-7; the table's D gene call, TRBD1, was not cross checked with the DNA. TRBV21-1 is classified as a pseudogene. The CDR3 runs 12 residues.

The chain combines TRBV5-6 with TRBJ2-7; unclear D gene. Germline CDR1 is SGHDT and CDR2 is YYEEEE. Deletions cut 1 base from V and 0 bases from J, with 14 bases between. The CDR3 has 16 amino acids. The CDR3 nucleotides are TGTGCCAGCAGCTTGTTCGGTCCGGTTAGCTCCTACGAGCAGTACGTC. Translation gives CASSLFGPVSSYEQYV.

The rearrangement uses TRBV10-3 and TRBJ2-7; 12 bases line up with TRBD2. V lost 6 bases, J lost 1 base, and 1 base stayed unmatched. CDR1 and CDR2 (germline): ENHRY, SYGVKD. This CDR3 has 14 amino acids. The CDR3 here is CAIRLAGGSYEQYV. In nucleotides, the CDR3 is TGTGCCATCAGGCTAGCGGGGGGGTCCTACGAGCAGTACGTC.

This clone was picked up one time. The chain is built from TRBV6-5 and TRBJ2-1, with 9 positions matching TRBD2. Losses at the gene ends were 10 bases for V and 5 bases for J; bases not matched to a gene: 9. CDR1 is MNHEY, CDR2 SVGAGI, per germline. The CDR3 runs to 14 residues. The CDR3 DNA sequence: TGTGCCACATTTAGCGGGAGAATGGACAATGAGCAGTTCTTC. Residues: CATFSGRMDNEQFF.

The genes are TRBV28 and TRBJ1-2; D perhaps matches TRBD1 (6 bases). V was cut by 5 bases and J by 2 bases, with 15 bases left in between. CDR1 and CDR2 from the germline V gene are MDHEN and SYDVKM. The CDR3 consists of 15 residues. This CDR3 reads CASSGIGGANYGYTF. The CDR3 DNA reads as TGTGCCAGCAGTGGAATAGGGGGTGCGAACTATGGCTACACCTTC.

This clone is a singleton in its sample. V and J are TRBV5-1 and TRBJ2-1; weak D call: TRBD2 (6 bases). Trimming removed 4 bases from V and 3 bases from J, with 14 bases in between. The CDR3 is 15 residues long. Germline V gene data show CDR1 as SGHRS and CDR2 as YFSETQ. CDR3 bases: TGCGCCAGCAGCCCGGCTAGCGAGCGCTACAATGAGCAGTTCTTC. Protein: CASSPASERYNEQFF. Looking up the rest from reference TRBV5-1 and TRBJ2-1 gives the full variable domain: KAGVTQTPRYLIKTRGQQVTLSCSPISGHRSVSWYQQTPGQGLQFLFEYFSETQRNKGNFPGRFSGRQFSNSRSEMNVSTLELGDSALYLCASSPASERYNEQFFGPGTRLTVL.

This clone was seen a handful of times. J is TRBJ2-1 and V is TRBV6-2 or TRBV6-3, with 11 bases identical to TRBD2. The germline V gene encodes CDR1 MNHEY and CDR2 SVGEGT. The CDR3 is made up of 15 amino acids. The ends lost 6 bases at V and 6 bases at J; junction bases unmatched: 7. Here the CDR3 DNA reads TGTGCCAGCAGACCTGGACTAGCGGGTTTCAATGAGCAGTTCTTC. As protein: CASRPGLAGFNEQFF.

A few counts support this clone. This chain connects TRBV6-5 to TRBJ1-5, with unresolved D. V was pared by 8 bases and J by 3 bases, with 11 bases between. This CDR3 has 13 amino acids. Per the germline V gene, CDR1 is MNHEY and CDR2 is SVGAGI. The CDR3 nucleotides are TGTGCCAGCCTAGGAGGCGCCAATCAGCCCCAGCATTTT. Encoded protein: CASLGGANQPQHF.

V usage is TRBV28 and J usage is TRBJ1-2; the match to TRBD1 covers 7 bases. V trimming: 8 bases; J trimming: 2 bases; junction bases outside the gene matches: 8. The CDR3 has 14 amino acids. The V gene's germline CDR1 is MDHEN and CDR2 SYDVKM. The CDR3 DNA follows: TGTGCCAGCGGGGGACAGTCCCCAAACTATGGCTACACCTTC. Translated, it gives CASGGQSPNYGYTF.

The V gene is TRBV3-1 (or the pseudogene TRBV3-2), the J gene TRBJ2-3; 8 bases map to TRBD2. The CDR3 has 16 amino acids. V dropped 0 bases and J dropped 4; count of bases not matched to a gene: 6. In germline, CDR1 is LGHDT, CDR2 YNNKEL (reference sequence). CDR3 loop: CASSQDGTRRADTQYF. CDR3 DNA: TGTGCCAGCAGCCAAGATGGGACTAGAAGAGCAGATACGCAGTATTTT.

The chain couples TRBV6-5 to TRBJ1-2; D not certain. The CDR3 runs to 14 residues. Germline CDR1 reads MNHEY; CDR2 reads SVGAGI. V lost 0 bases and J 1 base, leaving 6 bases between the germline ends. The CDR3 loop is CASSYSGINYGYTF. The CDR3 DNA reads as TGTGCCAGCAGTTACTCCGGGATTAACTATGGCTACACCTTC.

The chain has TRBV10-3 and TRBJ2-7, with D tentatively TRBD1 (5 bases). This CDR3 is built from 14 residues. The V gene lost 10 bases and the J gene lost 4 bases, with 20 bases spanning the gap. Germline-derived CDR1 and CDR2 are ENHRY and SYGVKD. The DNA for the CDR3 is TGTGCCACGATGGATCCCATCCGGACATACGAGCAGTACGTC. Protein product: CATMDPIRTYEQYV.

This rearrangement joins TRBV2 to TRBJ1-1, with unresolved D. Germline V lookup: CDR1 SNHLY, CDR2 FYNNEI. V was cut by 6 bases and J by 6 bases, with 17 bases left in between. This CDR3 has 14 residues. The CDR3 bases are TGTGCCAGCAGCTCCCCTCCGAGGGAATCTGAAGCTTTCTTT. This sequence encodes CASSSPPRESEAFF.

The chain couples TRBV2 to TRBJ2-3; D ambiguous. The V end was cut by 4 bases, the J end by 2 bases, with 10 bases between. Germline V gene sequence: CDR1 SNHLY, CDR2 FYNNEI. The CDR3 extends over 14 amino acids. In nucleotides, the CDR3 is TGTGCCAGCAGTGTGCGGATCTCCACAGATACGCAGTATTTT. Translated, it gives CASSVRISTDTQYF.

V gene TRBV3-1 (or the pseudogene TRBV3-2) combines with J gene TRBJ2-2; TRBD2 agrees at 13 bases. J was trimmed by 6 bases and V by 4 bases; bases with no gene match: 8. CDR3 length: 17 amino acids. Germline lookup yields CDR1 LGHDT and CDR2 YNNKEL (reference sequence). CDR3 sequence (DNA): TGTGCCAGCAGCCGCACTAGCGGGAGGGCCCTCTCCGGGGAGCTGTTTTTT. Translating it yields CASSRTSGRALSGELFF.

This rearrangement joins TRBV4-3 to TRBJ1-6; a weak D match, TRBD1 (6 bases). Germline V lookup: CDR1 LGHNA, CDR2 YSLEER. The V and J ends lost 4 bases and 8 bases respectively, with 21 bases between them. CDR3 size: 17 residues. The CDR3 DNA sequence: TGCGCCAGCAGCCGCAGAGCATTTCAAAACAGGGATTCACCCCTCCACTTT. Translated: CASSRRAFQNRDSPLHF.

The V call is TRBV10-3, the J call TRBJ1-1; 9 bases are shared with TRBD1. Germline V gene sequence: CDR1 ENHRY, CDR2 SYGVKD. The CDR3 sequence is 16 residues long. V lost 4 bases, J lost 4 bases, and 10 bases stayed unmatched. The CDR3, as DNA: TGTGCCATCAGTGGAGCCGGGACAGGGAAGGGCACTGAAGCTTTCTTT. It is translated as CAISGAGTGKGTEAFF.

This sequence joins TRBV29-1 and TRBJ1-2; TRBD1 agrees at 9 bases. CDR1 and CDR2 from the germline V gene are SQVTM and ANQGSEA. The CDR3 has 12 amino acids. The V and J ends lost 3 bases and 6 bases, in that order; junction bases with no gene match: 2. The CDR3 loop is CSVEGTGHGYTF. For the CDR3, the DNA is TGCAGCGTTGAGGGGACAGGGCATGGCTACACCTTC.

The rearrangement joins TRBV30 to TRBJ1-3, with D uncertain. Between the trimmed V and J ends, which lost 0 bases and 4 bases, there was a span of 7 bases. There are 13 residues in the CDR3. CDR1 and CDR2 from the germline V gene are GTSNPN and SVGIG (reference sequence). The CDR3 protein is CAWSVQVGNTIYF. In DNA form, the CDR3 reads TGTGCCTGGAGTGTCCAGGTCGGAAACACCATATATTTT.

The V call is TRBV6-5, the J call TRBJ2-5; no firm D call. CDR1 and CDR2 from the germline V gene are MNHEY and SVGAGI. The germline V and J ends were trimmed by 5 bases and 7 bases, with 14 bases remaining between them. CDR3 length: 13 residues. The CDR3: CASSPSAMVTQYF. In nucleotides, the CDR3 is TGTGCCAGCAGTCCCTCTGCTATGGTGACCCAGTACTTC.

The chain carries TRBV6-5 and TRBJ1-2; the match to TRBD1 covers 10 bases. Germline CDR1 MNHEY, CDR2 SVGAGI. The CDR3 has 13 residues. The V segment lost 5 bases and the J segment 10 bases; nucleotides outside the gene matches: 7. CDR3 DNA sequence: TGTGCCAGCAGTAAAACCGGGACAGGGGTCTACACCTTC. It codes for CASSKTGTGVYTF.

The V call is TRBV7-2, the J call TRBJ1-1; the D is unclear. V lost 3 bases, J lost 2 bases, and 13 bases lay in between. From germline, CDR1 is SGHTA and CDR2 FQGNSA. This CDR3 comprises 15 residues. CDR3 loop: CASSFGSISNTEAFF. The DNA of the CDR3 is TGTGCCAGCAGCTTCGGGTCGATTAGTAACACTGAAGCTTTCTTT.

The chain recombines TRBV28 with TRBJ1-2; no reliable D call. The CDR3 covers 12 residues. V was clipped by 2 bases and J by 4 bases, with 5 bases between them. Per the germline V gene, CDR1 is MDHEN and CDR2 is SYDVKM. CDR3 residues: CASSLVSYGYTF. DNA of the CDR3: TGTGCCAGCAGTTTAGTCAGCTATGGCTACACCTTC.

The chain is built from TRBV14 and TRBJ2-2, with D possibly TRBD2 on 6 matching bases. CDR3 size: 15 residues. CDR1 SGHDN and CDR2 FVKESK come from the germline V gene. Trimming left V 0 bases short and J 3 bases short, with 8 bases between. DNA for the CDR3: TGTGCCAGCAGCCAAGAGCTAGCGTACACCGGGGAGCTGTTTTTT. It is translated as CASSQELAYTGELFF.

CDR3 coding DNA: TGCGCCAGCACCCGGAGTCCGGGGGTAGATACGCAGTATTTT. Amino acid sequence: CASTRSPGVDTQYF. This rearrangement joins TRBV5-1 to TRBJ2-3; D is possibly TRBD2 (6 bases). The CDR3 totals 14 residues. V was clipped by 6 bases and J by 5 bases, with 16 bases between them. Germline CDR1 is SGHRS and CDR2 is YFSETQ.

This chain connects TRBV4-1 to TRBJ1-6; TRBD1 aligns across 8 bases. The CDR3 extends over 17 amino acids. Germline V gene lookup returns CDR1 MGHRA and CDR2 YSYEKL. The ends lost 3 bases at V and 2 bases at J; junction bases unmatched: 6. The CDR3 reads CASSHDRGNAYNSPLHF. As DNA, the CDR3 is TGCGCCAGCAGCCATGACAGGGGTAACGCCTATAATTCACCCCTCCACTTT.

In this sample, this clone turned up once. This chain uses TRBV5-1 with TRBJ2-1; the match to TRBD2 covers 12 bases. The CDR3 length is 18 residues. V was clipped by 4 bases and J by 5 bases; unmatched bases: 13. The V gene's germline CDR1 is SGHRS and CDR2 YFSETQ. The CDR3: CASSANPGLAGRNNEQFF. CDR3 DNA sequence: TGCGCCAGCAGCGCGAACCCCGGACTAGCGGGGCGGAACAATGAGCAGTTCTTC.

The rearrangement uses TRBV5-1 and TRBJ1-2; 7 nucleotides match TRBD1. With 0 bases clipped from V and 8 bases from J, the junction kept 16 bases outside the gene matches. The germline gives CDR1 SGHRS, CDR2 YFSETQ. The CDR3 covers 17 residues. Here the CDR3 DNA reads TGCGCCAGCAGCTTGGGACGCCCTGTCGGGACAGAATTGGGCTACACCTTC. Translation: CASSLGRPVGTELGYTF.

This chain links TRBV9 with TRBJ2-5; perhaps TRBD1 as D (6 bases). Trimming left V 0 bases short and J 2 bases short, with 14 bases between. The germline V gene encodes CDR1 SGDLS and CDR2 YYNGEE. CDR3 size: 16 residues. The CDR3 protein is CASSVEVGGGQETQYF. The DNA of the CDR3 is TGTGCCAGCAGCGTAGAGGTAGGGGGTGGGCAAGAGACCCAGTACTTC.

The V gene is TRBV19, the J gene TRBJ1-5, with a weak D call TRBD1 (5 bases). The length of the CDR3 is 13 residues. Trimming stripped 1 base from V and 5 bases from J, with 6 bases between. CDR1 is LNHDA, CDR2 SQIVND, per germline (reference sequence). CDR3 in amino acids: CASSIVTDQPQHF. The CDR3 DNA follows: TGTGCCAGTAGTATAGTGACAGATCAGCCCCAGCATTTT.